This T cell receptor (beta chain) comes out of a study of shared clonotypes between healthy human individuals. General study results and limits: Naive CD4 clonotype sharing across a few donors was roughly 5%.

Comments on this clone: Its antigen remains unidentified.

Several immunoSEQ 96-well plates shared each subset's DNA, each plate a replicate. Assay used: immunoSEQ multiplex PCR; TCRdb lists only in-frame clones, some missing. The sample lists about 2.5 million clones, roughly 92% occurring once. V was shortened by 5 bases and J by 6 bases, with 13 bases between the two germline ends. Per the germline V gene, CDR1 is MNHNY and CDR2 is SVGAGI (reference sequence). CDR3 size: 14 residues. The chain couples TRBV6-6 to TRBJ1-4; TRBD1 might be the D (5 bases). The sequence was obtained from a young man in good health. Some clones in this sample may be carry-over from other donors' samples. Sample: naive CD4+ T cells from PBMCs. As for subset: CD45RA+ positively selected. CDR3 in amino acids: CASSNIVRDEKLFF. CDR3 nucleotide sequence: TGTGCCAGCAGTAACATTGTCAGGGATGAAAAACTGTTTTTT.